Detailed here is one T cell receptor (beta chain). The antigen remains unidentified. This entry comes from a study of shared clonotypes between healthy human individuals. General study results and limits: The sharing of 4% to 5.5% of naive CD4 clonotypes was seen across a handful of donors. A small donor pool kept down the genetic and exposure-history diversity that was represented. The authors expected sequencing depth to affect clonotype sharing among donors. Larger richness was generally estimated for naive than memory subsets.

Profiled with immunoSEQ multiplex PCR; TCRdb holds only in-frame clones, not every one. The top ten clones hold more than 1.5% of a sample with more than 550,000 clones, 72% of them seen once. Germline CDR1 is SNHLY and CDR2 is FYNNEI. This CDR3 has 14 residues. With 2 bases removed from V and 4 bases from J, the gap between germline ends came to 11 bases. The rearrangement joins TRBV2 to TRBJ1-1; D is uncertain. The TCR originated in a woman aged 25 to 39 in good health. The specimen was memory CD4+ T cells sorted from blood. Subset of the sample: CD45RA-negative fraction. This CDR3 reads CASSERRKGTEAFF. The CDR3 bases are TGTGCCAGCAGTGAAAGGCGGAAGGGCACTGAAGCTTTCTTT.